Below, 4 T cell receptor beta chains from the same sample are listed, as sequenced in a study of blood T cell repertoires in COVID-19. Method: immunoSEQ multiplex PCR; TCRdb's copy keeps in-frame clones and lacks some. Of about 78,000 clones in the sample, around 86% were seen once. The specimen sequenced was peripheral blood. These receptors all come from a man in his fifties with active or convalescent COVID-19.

This clone has just one count. The chain uses TRBV28 and TRBJ2-2; D is unclear. Looked up from germline, CDR1 is MDHEN and CDR2 is SYDVKM. The ends were cut back, 5 bases at V and 2 bases at J, with 12 bases in the middle. The CDR3 spans 15 residues. The CDR3 sequence is CASSPGQFNTGELFF. The DNA of the CDR3 is TGTGCCAGCAGTCCCGGTCAATTCAACACCGGGGAGCTGTTTTTT.

The V and J genes are TRBV6-8 and TRBJ1-1; 10 bases agree with TRBD1. The germline gives CDR1 MNHGY, CDR2 SAAAGT. The CDR3 consists of 15 residues. J gave up 3 bases and V 4 bases, and 5 bases lay outside the gene matches. The CDR3, as DNA: TGTGCCAGCAGTTTCGGGACAGGGGCTGACACTGAAGCTTTCTTT. Encoded protein: CASSFGTGADTEAFF.

V gene TRBV20-1 combines with J gene TRBJ2-2; tentatively, D is TRBD1 or TRBD2 (5 bases each). The CDR3 extends over 14 amino acids. V shed 6 bases and J shed 6 bases, with 17 bases lying between them. Germline V gene sequence: CDR1 DFQATT, CDR2 SNEGSKA (reference sequence). The CDR3 region has the DNA TGCAGTGCCAGTGGGGGTCTAGCCTCCGGGGAGCTGTTTTTT. Translated: CSASGGLASGELFF.

This sequence joins TRBV28 and TRBJ1-5, with 7 bases matching TRBD1. The ends lost 5 bases at V and 11 bases at J; junction bases unmatched: 12. The CDR3 totals 14 residues. Germline CDR1 reads MDHEN; CDR2 reads SYDVKM. CDR3 bases: TGTGCCAGCAGTGAGAACAGGGGCCTGGCAGCCCAGCATTTT. Translated, it gives CASSENRGLAAQHF. Combining the CDR3 with reference TRBV28 and TRBJ1-5 gives the whole variable domain DVKVTQSSRYLVKRTGEKVFLECVQDMDHENMFWYRQDPGLGLRLIYFSYDVKMKEKGDIPEGYSVSREKKERFSLILESASTNQTSMYLCASSENRGLAAQHFGDGTRLSIL.